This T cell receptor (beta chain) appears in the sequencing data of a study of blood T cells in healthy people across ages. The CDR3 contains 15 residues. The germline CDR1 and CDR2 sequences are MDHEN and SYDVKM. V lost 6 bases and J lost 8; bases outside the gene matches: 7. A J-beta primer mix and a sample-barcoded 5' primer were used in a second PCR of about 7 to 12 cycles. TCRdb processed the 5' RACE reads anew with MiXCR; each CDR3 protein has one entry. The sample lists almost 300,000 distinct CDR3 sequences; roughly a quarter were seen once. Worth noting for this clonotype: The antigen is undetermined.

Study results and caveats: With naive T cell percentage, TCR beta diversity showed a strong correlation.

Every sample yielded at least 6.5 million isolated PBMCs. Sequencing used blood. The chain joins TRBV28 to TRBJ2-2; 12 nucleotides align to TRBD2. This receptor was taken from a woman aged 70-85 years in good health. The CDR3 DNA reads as TGTGCCAGCAGCCAACTAGCGGGAGGTGTGGGGGAGCTGTTTTTT. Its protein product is CASSQLAGGVGELFF. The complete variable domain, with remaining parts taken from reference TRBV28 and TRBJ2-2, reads DVKVTQSSRYLVKRTGEKVFLECVQDMDHENMFWYRQDPGLGLRLIYFSYDVKMKEKGDIPEGYSVSREKKERFSLILESASTNQTSMYLCASSQLAGGVGELFFGEGSRLTVL.